A selection of T cell receptor beta chains follows, all from one sample in a study of shared clonotypes between healthy human individuals. Generated by immunoSEQ multiplex PCR, the TCRdb table keeps only in-frame clones and is missing some. Of 2 million to 3 million clones listed, 93% are singletons. Input material: naive CD4+ T cells from PBMCs. The receptor source for this set is a young man in good health. Some clones in this sample may be carry-over from other donors' samples. CDR3s include the opening cysteine and the closing phenylalanine or tryptophan. The D gene is left open where the match is weak. Rows give clone size only sometimes, using once, few, many, or a class for an expanded clone.

D | J | V | size | CDR3 | DNA
- | TRBJ1-1 | TRBV9 | - | CASSAPGGKNTEAFF | TGTGCCAGCAGCGCGCCAGGAGGGAAGAACACTGAAGCTTTCTTT
- | TRBJ2-3 | TRBV7-9 | - | CASSLSTDTQYF | TGTGCCAGCAGCTTGAGCACAGATACGCAGTATTTT
- | TRBJ2-7 | TRBV2 | - | CASSWDSQINEQYF | TGTGCCAGCAGTTGGGACTCTCAAATCAACGAGCAGTACTTC
- | TRBJ1-5 | TRBV7-2 | - | CASSSGLHSNQPQHF | TGTGCCAGCAGCTCCGGGCTCCATAGCAATCAGCCCCAGCATTTT
- | TRBJ1-5 | TRBV29-1 | - | CSVAHGLFNQPQHF | TGCAGCGTTGCCCATGGGCTTTTCAATCAGCCCCAGCATTTT
TRBD2 | TRBJ2-3 | TRBV30 | - | CAWGATSSTTTQYF | TGTGCCTGGGGCGCGACTAGCTCCACGACAACGCAGTATTTT
TRBD1 | TRBJ2-5 | TRBV9 | - | CASSAAGGGWSETQYF | TGTGCCAGCAGCGCCGCAGGGGGCGGCTGGTCAGAGACCCAGTACTTC
- | TRBJ2-1 | TRBV21-1 | - | CASSKARRVKFF | TGTGCCAGCAGCAAAGCGCGGCGGGTTAAGTTCTTC
TRBD2 | TRBJ2-6 | TRBV5-4 | - | CASSPGAGAGANVLTF | TGTGCCAGCAGCCCCGGAGCGGGGGCCGGGGCCAACGTCCTGACTTTC
TRBD1 | TRBJ2-5 | TRBV11-2 | once | CASSSDRGNVETQYF | TGTGCCAGCAGCTCTGACAGGGGGAATGTGGAGACCCAGTACTTC
TRBD1 | TRBJ2-5 | TRBV9 | - | CASSATGGQETQYF | TGTGCCAGCAGCGCGACAGGGGGCCAAGAGACCCAGTACTTC
- | TRBJ2-3 | TRBV27 | - | CASSIRDTMDTQYF | TGTGCCAGCAGTATAAGGGACACAATGGATACGCAGTATTTT
- | TRBJ2-3 | TRBV2 | - | CAEMGPPPDTQYF | TGTGCCGAGATGGGGCCCCCCCCAGATACGCAGTATTTT
- | TRBJ2-3 | TRBV11-2 | - | CASSLGQNTDTQYF | TGTGCCAGCAGCTTAGGGCAGAACACAGATACGCAGTATTTT
- | TRBJ1-2 | TRBV27 | - | CASSLSKAGYTNYGYTF | TGTGCCAGCAGTTTATCGAAGGCAGGCTATACTAACTATGGCTACACCTTC
TRBD2 | TRBJ2-3 | TRBV9 | - | CASSVLAGLTDTQYF | TGTGCCAGCAGCGTCCTAGCGGGGCTCACAGATACGCAGTATTTT
- | TRBJ2-7 | TRBV6-1 | - | CASSGTDHYEQYF | TGTGCCAGCAGTGGGACGGACCACTACGAGCAGTACTTC
TRBD1 | TRBJ1-5 | TRBV6-4 | once | CASSDSGTGEMCGQPQHF | TGTGCCAGCAGTGACTCGGGGACAGGGGAGATGTGTGGTCAGCCCCAGCATTTT
TRBD1 | TRBJ2-7 | TRBV5-4 | - | CASSFPGGSYEQYF | TGTGCCAGCAGCTTTCCAGGGGGCTCCTACGAGCAGTACTTC
TRBD2 | TRBJ2-1 | TRBV7-3 | - | CASSSRLAGYNEQFF | TGTGCCAGCAGCTCACGGCTAGCGGGGTACAATGAGCAGTTCTTC
TRBD1 | TRBJ2-3 | TRBV7-9 | - | CASRPGQGMDTQYF | TGTGCCAGCAGGCCCGGACAGGGGATGGATACGCAGTATTTT
TRBD2 | TRBJ2-5 | TRBV6-5 | - | CANIGTSGETQYF | TGTGCCAATATAGGGACTAGCGGGGAGACCCAGTACTTC
- | TRBJ2-3 | TRBV7-2 | once | CASSSVYWGTDTQYF | TGTGCCAGCAGCTCCGTCTATTGGGGCACAGATACGCAGTATTTT
- | TRBJ2-7 | TRBV28 | - | CASSSRSSYEQYF | TGTGCCAGCAGTTCCCGAAGCTCCTACGAGCAGTACTTC
TRBD2 | TRBJ2-1 | TRBV7-9 | - | CASSNRLAGDNEQFF | TGTGCCAGCAGCAACCGACTAGCGGGTGACAATGAGCAGTTCTTC
- | TRBJ2-1 | TRBV5-1 | - | CASSLMTPGDEQFF | TGCGCCAGCAGCTTGATGACGCCCGGGGATGAGCAGTTCTTC
TRBD1 | TRBJ1-4 | TRBV7-6 | once | CASSAGQGVGEKLFF | TGTGCCAGCAGCGCGGGACAGGGTGTTGGTGAAAAACTGTTTTTT
- | TRBJ1-1 | TRBV4-1 | - | CASSQVPNAEAFF | TGCGCCAGCAGCCAAGTCCCTAACGCTGAAGCTTTCTTT
TRBD1 | TRBJ1-2 | TRBV5-4 | - | CASSGGTATRFHGYTF | TGTGCCAGCAGCGGCGGGACAGCTACTCGTTTTCATGGCTACACCTTC
TRBD1 | TRBJ1-5 | TRBV7-9 | - | CAVPGQGANQPQHF | TGTGCCGTTCCGGGACAGGGGGCCAATCAGCCCCAGCATTTT
- | TRBJ1-3 | TRBV5-1 | - | CASSPAGASGNTIYF | TGCGCCAGCAGCCCAGCGGGGGCCTCTGGAAACACCATATATTTT
TRBD2 | TRBJ2-1 | TRBV9 | - | CASSVIGASGNNEQFF | TGTGCCAGCAGCGTCATTGGGGCTAGCGGTAACAATGAGCAGTTCTTC
- | TRBJ1-4 | TRBV30 | - | CAWSGSQRNEKLFF | TGTGCCTGGAGTGGATCCCAGCGTAATGAAAAACTGTTTTTT
- | TRBJ1-2 | TRBV6-5 | - | CASLGGAGGYTF | TGTGCCAGCCTTGGGGGCGCGGGGGGCTACACCTTC
TRBD2 | TRBJ2-7 | TRBV6-5 | - | CASRIRWASGYEQYF | TGTGCCAGTCGAATACGTTGGGCTAGCGGCTACGAGCAGTACTTC
TRBD2 | TRBJ2-7 | TRBV7-3 | - | CASSPGGGGEQYF | TGTGCCAGCAGCCCCGGGGGGGGCGGCGAGCAGTACTTC
- | TRBJ2-2 | TRBV10-3 | few | CAIRYGTGELFF | TGTGCCATCAGATATGGGACCGGGGAGCTGTTTTTT
- | TRBJ2-7 | TRBV28 | - | CASSLPGDGFYEQYF | TGTGCCAGCAGTTTACCCGGCGACGGCTTCTACGAGCAGTACTTC
- | TRBJ1-3 | TRBV5-3 | - | CTFNRPHSGNTIYF | TGTACATTTAACAGGCCTCACTCTGGAAACACCATATATTTT
TRBD2 | TRBJ2-1 | TRBV6-5 | - | CASRNRASGIDEQFF | TGTGCCAGCAGGAACCGGGCTAGCGGGATCGATGAGCAGTTCTTC
- | TRBJ2-7 | TRBV2 | - | CASSNFYEQYF | TGTGCCAGCAGCAATTTTTACGAGCAGTACTTC
- | TRBJ1-5 | TRBV6-4 | - | CASSDSGGQPQHF | TGTGCCAGCAGTGACTCAGGTGGTCAGCCCCAGCATTTT
TRBD2 | TRBJ2-7 | TRBV5-4 | - | CASSLVAASGNEQYF | TGTGCCAGCAGCTTGGTTGCGGCTAGCGGTAACGAGCAGTACTTC
- | TRBJ2-3 | TRBV27 | - | CASSLLVGGTDTQYF | TGTGCCAGCAGTTTATTGGTGGGAGGCACAGATACGCAGTATTTT
- | TRBJ1-1 | TRBV19 | - | CASSIGTPGRGMNTEAFF | TGTGCCAGTAGTATAGGGACTCCGGGACGGGGGATGAACACTGAAGCTTTCTTT
- | TRBJ2-7 | TRBV11-2 | - | CASSLQGKLYEQYF | TGTGCCAGCAGCTTACAGGGGAAGCTCTACGAGCAGTACTTC
- | TRBJ2-3 | TRBV5-1 | - | CASSFQGRGTDTQYF | TGCGCCAGCAGCTTCCAGGGGCGGGGGACAGATACGCAGTATTTT
TRBD2 | TRBJ2-1 | TRBV5-6 | - | CASSSTGGSYNEQFF | TGTGCCAGCAGCTCGACGGGGGGCTCCTACAATGAGCAGTTCTTC
TRBD1 | TRBJ2-5 | TRBV7-3 | - | CASSPSRGETQYF | TGTGCCAGCAGCCCGTCCAGGGGGGAGACCCAGTACTTC
TRBD1 | TRBJ1-1 | TRBV7-8 | - | CASSLEAGTGEAFF | TGTGCCAGCAGCTTAGAGGCAGGGACAGGTGAAGCTTTCTTT
- | TRBJ1-5 | TRBV5-5 | - | CASSLAARQPQHF | TGTGCCAGCAGCTTGGCGGCCAGGCAGCCCCAGCATTTT
- | TRBJ2-3 | TRBV7-3 | - | CASSLGSRTDTQYF | TGTGCCAGCAGCCTCGGGAGCCGCACAGATACGCAGTATTTT
TRBD2 | TRBJ2-6 | TRBV19 | many | CASSIAGGGGANVLTF | TGTGCCAGTAGTATAGCGGGGGGTGGTGGGGCCAACGTCCTGACTTTC
TRBD1 | TRBJ2-1 | TRBV6-1 | - | CASDRDADNEQFF | TGTGCCAGCGACAGGGACGCTGACAATGAGCAGTTCTTC
- | TRBJ1-5 | TRBV6-6 | - | CASSSSFPNQPQHF | TGTGCCAGCAGCTCGAGCTTCCCAAATCAGCCCCAGCATTTT
TRBD1 | TRBJ1-2 | TRBV28 | - | CASSTGTGNYGYTF | TGTGCCAGCAGTACCGGGACAGGGAACTATGGCTACACCTTC
- | TRBJ1-1 | TRBV7-9 | - | CASSVEALGAFF | TGTGCCAGCAGCGTAGAGGCCCTTGGGGCTTTCTTT
- | TRBJ2-7 | TRBV28 | - | CASSLYGALGEQYF | TGTGCCAGCAGCCTTTACGGGGCCCTTGGGGAGCAGTACTTC
- | TRBJ1-2 | TRBV7-2 | - | CASSLVGDPRPGYGYTF | TGTGCCAGCAGCTTAGTTGGGGACCCGCGCCCAGGGTATGGCTACACCTTC
- | TRBJ2-5 | TRBV5-1 | - | CASSFGTAKETQYF | TGCGCCAGCAGCTTCGGGACGGCTAAAGAGACCCAGTACTTC